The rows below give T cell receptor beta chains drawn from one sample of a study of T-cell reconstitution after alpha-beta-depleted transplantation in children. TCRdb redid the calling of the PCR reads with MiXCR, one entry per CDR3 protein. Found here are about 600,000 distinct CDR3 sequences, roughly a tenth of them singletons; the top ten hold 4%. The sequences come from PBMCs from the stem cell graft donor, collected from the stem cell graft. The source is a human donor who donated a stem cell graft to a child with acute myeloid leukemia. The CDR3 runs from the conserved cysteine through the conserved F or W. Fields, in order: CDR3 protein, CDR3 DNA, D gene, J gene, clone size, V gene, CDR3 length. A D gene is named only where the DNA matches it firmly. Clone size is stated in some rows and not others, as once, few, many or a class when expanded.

CDR3: CASSLGLSATDTQYF; DNA: TGCGCCAGCAGCTTGGGACTATCGGCCACAGATACGCAGTATTTT; D: NA; J: TRBJ2-3; size: NA; V: TRBV5-1; length: 15
CDR3: CASSFLSGMNTEAFF; DNA: TGTGCCAGCAGCTTCCTAAGCGGTATGAACACTGAAGCTTTCTTT; D: NA; J: TRBJ1-1; size: NA; V: TRBV7-9; length: 15
CDR3: CASSQDEGNIQYF; DNA: TGTGCCAGCAGCCAAGACGAGGGAAACATTCAGTACTTC; D: NA; J: TRBJ2-4; size: many; V: TRBV4-2; length: 13
CDR3: CASSLRDWGGGANVLTF; DNA: TGTGCCAGCAGCCTCCGGGACTGGGGCGGTGGGGCCAACGTCCTGACTTTC; D: NA; J: TRBJ2-6; size: NA; V: TRBV7-8; length: 17
CDR3: CASSLIPGQFSVGNTIYF; DNA: TGCGCCAGCAGCCTCATTCCGGGACAATTCAGTGTTGGAAACACCATATATTTT; D: NA; J: TRBJ1-3; size: few; V: TRBV4-1; length: 18
CDR3: CASSAIPGTSGSSYNEQFF; DNA: TGTGCCAGCAGTGCTATCCCCGGGACTAGCGGGAGCTCCTACAATGAGCAGTTCTTC; D: TRBD2; J: TRBJ2-1; size: NA; V: TRBV12-3/TRBV12-4; length: 19
CDR3: CSARDPGTSKNEQFF; DNA: TGCAGTGCTAGAGATCCCGGGACTAGTAAAAATGAGCAGTTCTTC; D: TRBD2; J: TRBJ2-1; size: few; V: TRBV20-1; length: 15
CDR3: CASSPGTGGTGELFF; DNA: TGTGCCAGCAGTCCTGGGACAGGCGGGACCGGGGAGCTGTTTTTT; D: TRBD1; J: TRBJ2-2; size: many; V: TRBV27; length: 15
CDR3: CASSLYSGGGPLAKNIQYF; DNA: TGTGCCAGCAGCTTATATTCAGGAGGGGGTCCTCTAGCCAAAAACATTCAGTACTTC; D: NA; J: TRBJ2-4; size: once; V: TRBV11-2; length: 19
CDR3: CASSYTGTPAYEQYF; DNA: TGTGCCAGCAGCTATACCGGGACACCGGCCTACGAGCAGTACTTC; D: NA; J: TRBJ2-7; size: few; V: TRBV11-1; length: 15
CDR3: CASQPPGAWTYNEQFF; DNA: TGTGCCAGCCAACCGCCGGGGGCTTGGACCTACAATGAGCAGTTCTTC; D: NA; J: TRBJ2-1; size: NA; V: TRBV6-2/TRBV6-3; length: 16
CDR3: CASTKGGLAESSYNEQFF; DNA: TGTGCCAGCACCAAGGGCGGACTAGCTGAGAGCTCCTACAATGAGCAGTTCTTC; D: TRBD2; J: TRBJ2-1; size: few; V: TRBV6-1; length: 18
CDR3: CSVEDGNTIYF; DNA: TGCAGCGTTGAGGATGGAAACACCATATATTTT; D: NA; J: TRBJ1-3; size: few; V: TRBV29-1; length: 11
CDR3: CASSIGEGLFF; DNA: TGTGCCAGCAGCATCGGAGAGGGTCTGTTCTTC; D: NA; J: TRBJ2-1; size: NA; V: TRBV7-9; length: 11
CDR3: CSVGDREQFF; DNA: TGCAGCGTTGGAGACAGGGAGCAGTTCTTC; D: NA; J: TRBJ2-1; size: many; V: TRBV29-1; length: 10
CDR3: CASSPPAGGNTEAFF; DNA: TGTGCCAGCTCACCACCGGCAGGGGGTAACACTGAAGCTTTCTTT; D: TRBD1; J: TRBJ1-1; size: many; V: TRBV18; length: 15
CDR3: CASSYHRTSGRGLTDTQYF; DNA: TGTGCCAGCAGTTATCACCGGACTAGCGGGAGGGGCTTAACAGATACGCAGTATTTT; D: TRBD2; J: TRBJ2-3; size: many; V: TRBV6-5; length: 19
CDR3: CASSKGLAGGRETQYF; DNA: TGTGCCAGCAGCAAGGGACTAGCGGGGGGAAGAGAGACCCAGTACTTC; D: TRBD2; J: TRBJ2-5; size: NA; V: TRBV11-2; length: 16
CDR3: CASSPLAGGPDTQYF; DNA: TGTGCCAGCAGCCCCCTAGCGGGAGGGCCCGATACGCAGTATTTT; D: TRBD2; J: TRBJ2-3; size: many; V: TRBV6-1; length: 15
CDR3: CATSDYRQENQPQHF; DNA: TGTGCCACCAGTGATTACCGGCAGGAGAATCAGCCCCAGCATTTT; D: NA; J: TRBJ1-5; size: many; V: TRBV24-1; length: 15
CDR3: CASSQVGTGRWKEQYF; DNA: TGCGCCAGCAGCCAAGTAGGGACAGGGCGGTGGAAAGAGCAGTACTTC; D: TRBD1; J: TRBJ2-7; size: many; V: TRBV4-3; length: 16
CDR3: CATVASGHNQPQHF; DNA: TGTGCCACGGTCGCTTCAGGACACAATCAGCCCCAGCATTTT; D: NA; J: TRBJ1-5; size: NA; V: TRBV28; length: 14
CDR3: CSARPGTSAYEQYF; DNA: TGCAGTGCTAGGCCGGGCACCTCAGCCTACGAGCAGTACTTC; D: NA; J: TRBJ2-7; size: few; V: TRBV20-1; length: 14
CDR3: CASSSLAAGDNEQFF; DNA: TGTGCCAGCAGTTCTCTGGCGGCGGGAGATAATGAGCAGTTCTTC; D: TRBD2; J: TRBJ2-1; size: few; V: TRBV27; length: 15
CDR3: CASSLRGLGGEQYF; DNA: TGTGCCAGCAGCTTGAGAGGGCTTGGGGGCGAGCAGTACTTC; D: NA; J: TRBJ2-7; size: few; V: TRBV5-6; length: 14
CDR3: CSCGSSGNEQFF; DNA: TGCAGTTGCGGGAGTTCGGGTAATGAGCAGTTCTTC; D: TRBD2; J: TRBJ2-1; size: NA; V: TRBV20-1; length: 12
CDR3: CASSQNSEDTQYF; DNA: TGCGCCAGCAGCCAGAACTCCGAGGATACGCAGTATTTT; D: NA; J: TRBJ2-3; size: few; V: TRBV4-3; length: 13
CDR3: CSAPPGHLNEKLCF; DNA: TGCAGTGCTCCTCCGGGACACCTTAATGAAAAACTGTGTTTT; D: NA; J: TRBJ1-4; size: NA; V: TRBV20-1; length: 14
CDR3: CASSPGGVSTDTQYF; DNA: TGTGCCAGCAGCCCCGGAGGGGTTAGCACAGATACGCAGTATTTT; D: NA; J: TRBJ2-3; size: many; V: TRBV12-3/TRBV12-4; length: 15
CDR3: CAWSVQGAGSYNEQFF; DNA: TGTGCCTGGAGTGTACAGGGGGCGGGGTCCTACAATGAGCAGTTCTTC; D: TRBD1; J: TRBJ2-1; size: NA; V: TRBV30; length: 16
CDR3: CASSPDYKYNEQFF; DNA: TGTGCCAGCTCACCGGACTATAAATACAATGAGCAGTTCTTC; D: NA; J: TRBJ2-1; size: NA; V: TRBV18; length: 14
CDR3: CSALNRGSWGYTF; DNA: TGCAGTGCTCTGAACAGGGGGTCGTGGGGCTACACCTTC; D: TRBD1; J: TRBJ1-2; size: few; V: TRBV20-1; length: 13
CDR3: CASGLGQYGYTF; DNA: TGTGCCAGCGGGCTAGGACAGTATGGCTACACCTTC; D: NA; J: TRBJ1-2; size: many; V: TRBV2; length: 12
CDR3: CASSPRTVPFYEQYF; DNA: TGCGCCAGCAGCCCACGGACAGTACCTTTCTACGAGCAGTACTTC; D: NA; J: TRBJ2-7; size: many; V: TRBV5-1; length: 15
CDR3: CSADFDRSSYEQYF; DNA: TGCAGTGCTGACTTCGACAGGAGCTCCTACGAGCAGTACTTC; D: NA; J: TRBJ2-7; size: few; V: TRBV20-1; length: 14
CDR3: CSARRGGLAGGGYEQYF; DNA: TGCAGCGCCCGCCGGGGTGGACTAGCGGGAGGGGGATACGAGCAGTACTTC; D: TRBD2; J: TRBJ2-7; size: NA; V: TRBV29-1; length: 17
CDR3: CASSPHLAGDPKNIQYF; DNA: TGTGCCAGCTCACCCCATCTCGCGGGAGACCCCAAAAACATTCAGTACTTC; D: TRBD2; J: TRBJ2-4; size: NA; V: TRBV18; length: 17
CDR3: CASTTSGRASYNEQFF; DNA: TGTGCCAGCACGACTAGCGGGAGGGCATCCTACAATGAGCAGTTCTTC; D: TRBD2; J: TRBJ2-1; size: NA; V: TRBV25-1; length: 16
CDR3: CASKVPAEAFF; DNA: TGTGCCAGCAAGGTGCCGGCTGAAGCTTTCTTT; D: NA; J: TRBJ1-1; size: few; V: TRBV28; length: 11
CDR3: CASSLTNRARSYEQYF; DNA: TGTGCCAGCAGCCTTACCAACAGGGCCAGATCCTACGAGCAGTACTTC; D: NA; J: TRBJ2-7; size: many; V: TRBV27; length: 16
CDR3: CASSPRSQRTHNEQFF; DNA: TGTGCCAGCAGCCCCAGATCTCAGAGAACCCACAATGAGCAGTTCTTC; D: NA; J: TRBJ2-1; size: few; V: TRBV5-6; length: 16
CDR3: CASSQEEDTGELFF; DNA: TGTGCCAGCAGCCAAGAAGAGGACACCGGGGAGCTGTTTTTT; D: NA; J: TRBJ2-2; size: few; V: TRBV4-2; length: 14
CDR3: CASSQDHLAGGNEQFF; DNA: TGCGCCAGCAGCCAAGATCACCTAGCGGGAGGGAATGAGCAGTTCTTC; D: TRBD2; J: TRBJ2-1; size: few; V: TRBV4-3; length: 16
CDR3: CASSLVGLAGVTGELFF; DNA: TGTGCCAGCAGCTTGGTCGGCCTAGCGGGAGTCACCGGGGAGCTGTTTTTT; D: TRBD2; J: TRBJ2-2; size: NA; V: TRBV5-5; length: 17
CDR3: CASHQGGARSSFF; DNA: TGTGCCAGCCACCAAGGAGGGGCTCGGTCGTCTTTCTTT; D: NA; J: TRBJ1-1; size: NA; V: TRBV5-4; length: 13
CDR3: CASSLAYTDTQYF; DNA: TGTGCCAGCAGCTTAGCTTACACAGATACGCAGTATTTT; D: NA; J: TRBJ2-3; size: few; V: TRBV7-2; length: 13
CDR3: CASSLGRGPYNEQFF; DNA: TGTGCCAGCAGCTTAGGGCGGGGTCCCTACAATGAGCAGTTCTTC; D: NA; J: TRBJ2-1; size: many; V: TRBV7-9; length: 15
CDR3: CASNSSPGRTISYEQYF; DNA: TGTGCCAGCAATTCGTCTCCGGGACGCACGATCTCCTACGAGCAGTACTTC; D: NA; J: TRBJ2-7; size: NA; V: TRBV6-2/TRBV6-3; length: 17
CDR3: CAITGTSRYNEQFF; DNA: TGTGCCATAACCGGGACTAGCAGATACAATGAGCAGTTCTTC; D: TRBD2; J: TRBJ2-1; size: NA; V: TRBV10-3; length: 14
CDR3: CSASQGVRTLDEQFF; DNA: TGCAGTGCCAGCCAGGGCGTTAGGACTCTCGATGAGCAGTTCTTC; D: NA; J: TRBJ2-1; size: NA; V: TRBV20-1; length: 15
CDR3: CSAGLTTLRTDTQYF; DNA: TGCAGTGCTGGCTTAACTACCCTTCGCACAGATACGCAGTATTTT; D: NA; J: TRBJ2-3; size: NA; V: TRBV20-1; length: 15
CDR3: CASSDQQGDTEAFF; DNA: TGTGCCAGCAGCGACCAACAGGGGGACACTGAAGCTTTCTTT; D: NA; J: TRBJ1-1; size: few; V: TRBV21-1; length: 14
CDR3: CASSTTPMNTEAFF; DNA: TGTGCCAGTAGTACGACTCCCATGAACACTGAAGCTTTCTTT; D: NA; J: TRBJ1-1; size: few; V: TRBV19; length: 14
CDR3: CASSLGGSLAPYNEQFF; DNA: TGCGCCAGCAGCTTGGGGGGCAGCTTAGCCCCCTACAATGAGCAGTTCTTC; D: NA; J: TRBJ2-1; size: NA; V: TRBV5-1; length: 17
CDR3: CASSYSMAGGLTDTQYF; DNA: TGTGCCAGCAGTTACTCGATGGCGGGAGGGCTGACAGATACGCAGTATTTT; D: TRBD2; J: TRBJ2-3; size: many; V: TRBV6-5; length: 17
CDR3: CASSQEQPGQTGYTF; DNA: TGTGCCAGCAGCCAAGAACAGCCAGGGCAGACGGGCTACACCTTC; D: NA; J: TRBJ1-2; size: NA; V: TRBV4-2; length: 15
CDR3: CASSVDRLLSEAFF; DNA: TGTGCCAGCAGTGTGGACAGGCTCTTGTCGGAAGCTTTCTTT; D: TRBD1; J: TRBJ1-1; size: NA; V: TRBV2; length: 14
CDR3: CAWSMGSGETQYF; DNA: TGTGCCTGGAGTATGGGATCCGGCGAGACCCAGTACTTC; D: NA; J: TRBJ2-5; size: many; V: TRBV30; length: 13
CDR3: CSAREPGRGPNTEAFF; DNA: TGCAGTGCTAGGGAACCGGGACGGGGGCCCAACACTGAAGCTTTCTTT; D: NA; J: TRBJ1-1; size: many; V: TRBV20-1; length: 16
CDR3: CASSTKEGTEAFF; DNA: TGTGCCAGCAGCACTAAGGAGGGGACTGAAGCTTTCTTT; D: NA; J: TRBJ1-1; size: many; V: TRBV6-4; length: 13